This is a list of T cell receptor beta chains from one sample in a study of cytomegalovirus exposure and HLA in healthy donors. Assay: immunoSEQ multiplex PCR; the TCRdb copy retains only in-frame clones and omits some. The data contain 150,000 or so clones, roughly 84% of them singletons. Sequencing used PBMCs. The receptors stem from a boy under 10 years old in good health and CMV-seronegative. Each CDR3 is given without its conserved first and last residue.

TRBJ1-4	10	TRBV2	ASSGYQGKLF
TRBJ1-3	15	TRBV19	ASSMTGQSSAGNTIY
TRBJ2-6	17	TRBV9	ASSPRTSGRASGANVLT
TRBJ2-1	14	TRBV4-1	ASSQELADSYNEQF
TRBJ2-5	14	TRBV5-1	ASSLGAGGGLETQY
TRBJ1-1	13	TRBV6-5	ASSVNRAMNTEAF
TRBJ2-7	12	TRBV2	ATASTGAYYEQY
TRBJ2-7	12	TRBV7-6	ASSLKRTGVEQY
TRBJ2-7	12	TRBV10-3	AISVLAGDYEQY
TRBJ2-5	14	TRBV1	TSSQGGFLFGETQY
TRBJ2-7	13	TRBV27	ASSSGTVLYVEQY
TRBJ2-3	11	TRBV5-1	ASSSSSTDTQY
TRBJ1-3	16	TRBV7-9	ASSLTFSGAASGNTIY
TRBJ2-7	12	TRBV28	ASSLVRLPYEQY
TRBJ2-3	14	TRBV28	ASSFSSGRVTDTQY
TRBJ2-3	13	TRBV30	AWGEREVFTDTQY
TRBJ2-1	10	TRBV30	AWSYSYNEQF
TRBJ1-2	11	TRBV5-1	ASSSTGVHGYT
TRBJ2-3	10	TRBV5-4	ASSGGSGSVG
TRBJ2-7	13	TRBV2	ASSENPGKIYEQY
TRBJ2-1	13	TRBV12-5	ASGLVREPYNEQF
TRBJ2-7	14	TRBV18	ASSSEGQGTSYEQY
TRBJ1-2	12	TRBV19	ASSTQGAHYGYT
TRBJ2-7	15	TRBV7-2	ASSPRDGLAVSYEQY
TRBJ1-4	15	TRBV5-6	ASSLIGPVTTNEKLF
TRBJ1-5	13	TRBV19	ASSIGAGGYQPQH
TRBJ1-4	11	TRBV19	ASSLQINEKLF
TRBJ2-2	11	TRBV7-7	ASTETGDGELF
TRBJ2-1	12	TRBV10-1	ASSASSVTYEQF
TRBJ2-1	15	TRBV9	ASSSTSGRGSYNEQF
TRBJ1-1	12	TRBV5-1	ASSVAGGNTEAF
TRBJ2-5	13	TRBV19	ASSILRGTIETQY
TRBJ2-5	15	TRBV5-5	ASSSGLAGVEGETQY
TRBJ1-2	13	TRBV12-5	ASGLVLEGRDGYT
TRBJ2-1	14	TRBV4-1	ASSQEGGLAGDEQF
TRBJ1-4	12	TRBV18	ASSPRGLDEKLF
TRBJ2-3	9	TRBV7-6	ASRRGDTQY
TRBJ2-7	12	TRBV29-1	SVRQGATTHEQY
TRBJ2-7	13	TRBV11-2	ASRSLGRATYEQY
TRBJ2-1	14	TRBV7-2	ASSIPGTGIGNEQF
TRBJ1-2	13	TRBV19	ASSVRDTNTYGYT
TRBJ2-2	11	TRBV2	ASSDQGGGELF
TRBJ1-2	11	TRBV27	ASSSGGYYGYT
TRBJ1-4	14	TRBV4-1	ASSHGLRGNNEKLF
TRBJ2-7	13	TRBV28	ASSKPGTGGYEQY
.	10	TRBV28	ASKGDFYEQY
TRBJ2-1	13	TRBV5-6	ASSLGGGPNNEQF